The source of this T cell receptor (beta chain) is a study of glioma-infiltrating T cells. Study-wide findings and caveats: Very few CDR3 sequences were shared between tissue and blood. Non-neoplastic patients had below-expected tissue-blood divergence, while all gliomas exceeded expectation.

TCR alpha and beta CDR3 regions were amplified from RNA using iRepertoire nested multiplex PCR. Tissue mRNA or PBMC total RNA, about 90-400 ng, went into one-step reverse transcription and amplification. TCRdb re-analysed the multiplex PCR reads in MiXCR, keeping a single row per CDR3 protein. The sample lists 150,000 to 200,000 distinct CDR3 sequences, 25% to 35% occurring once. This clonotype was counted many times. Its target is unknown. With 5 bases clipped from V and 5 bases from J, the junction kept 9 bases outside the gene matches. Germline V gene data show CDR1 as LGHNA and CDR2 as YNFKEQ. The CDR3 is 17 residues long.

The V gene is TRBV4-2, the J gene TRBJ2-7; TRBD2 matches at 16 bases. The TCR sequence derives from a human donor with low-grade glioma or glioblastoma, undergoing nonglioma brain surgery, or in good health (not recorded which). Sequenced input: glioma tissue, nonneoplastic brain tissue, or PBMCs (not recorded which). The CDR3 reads CASSGLGLAGGPHEQYF. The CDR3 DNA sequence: TGTGCCAGCAGCGGACTGGGACTAGCGGGAGGGCCCCACGAGCAGTACTTC.